This TCR beta chain was observed in a study of T-cell memory formation after mild COVID-19. TCRdb redid the calling of the 5' RACE reads with MiXCR, one entry per CDR3 protein. Found here are roughly 610,000 distinct CDR3 sequences, 15% to 20% of them singletons; the top ten hold around 7.8%. Findings of the study overall: Contracting clones, day 15 to 85, had balanced CD4/CD8, and later expanders favored CD4+.

CDR3 length: 14 residues. The germline V gene encodes CDR1 DFQATT and CDR2 SNEGSKA (reference sequence). V lost 1 base, J lost 4 bases, and 6 bases stayed unmatched. As concerns this clonotype: Its specificity is not known.

Sequencing used PBMCs or a T cell subset sorted from them (not recorded which). The sequence was collected from an adult woman who had mild COVID-19 (a few samples of this study predate the infection). Cell type and time point are not known. The rearrangement links TRBV20-1 to TRBJ2-5, with TRBD1 matching 7 bases. The CDR3 DNA sequence: TGCAGTGCTAGAGTAGGGGCAGGGGGAGAGACCCAGTACTTC. Protein product: CSARVGAGGETQYF.